These 4 T cell receptor beta chains originate from one sample sequenced in a study of T cell responses to AZD1222 COVID-19 vaccine. Sequencing was performed with immunoSEQ multiplex PCR; in TCRdb, only in-frame clones are kept and a portion is missing. The sample lists 120,000 or so clones; approximately 92% were seen once. Sample: peripheral blood, taken 28 days after the second AZD1222 dose. The receptors stem from an adult who received the AZD1222 COVID-19 vaccine.

The chain employs TRBV6-5 and TRBJ2-7; 7 positions agree with TRBD1. The CDR3 extends over 15 amino acids. The ends lost 9 bases at V and 4 bases at J; junction bases unmatched: 15. CDR1 MNHEY and CDR2 SVGAGI come from the germline V gene. The CDR3 DNA follows: TGTGCCAGGAACCGGGTCGCTGGGACAGCATACGAGCAGTACTTC. Translation: CARNRVAGTAYEQYF.

J is TRBJ1-2 and V is TRBV4-3; D might be TRBD1 (5 bases). The V end was cut by 1 base, the J end by 4 bases, with 13 bases between. Germline CDR1 LGHNA, CDR2 YSLEER. CDR3 length equals 15 residues. This CDR3 reads CASSQGQGGFYGYTF. CDR3 DNA sequence: TGCGCCAGCAGCCAAGGCCAGGGCGGGTTCTATGGCTACACCTTC.

V gene TRBV18 combines with J gene TRBJ1-2, with D hard to call. The germline V gene encodes CDR1 KGHSH and CDR2 LQKENI. This CDR3 has 13 amino acids. Deletions cut 8 bases from V and 2 bases from J, with 12 bases between. The CDR3 spells CASTSDGNYGYTF. The CDR3 nucleotides are TGTGCCAGCACCTCGGACGGAAACTATGGCTACACCTTC.

The chain carries TRBV5-8 and TRBJ1-5; tentative D call: TRBD1 (5 bases). Deletions cut 0 bases from V and 6 bases from J, with 7 bases between. The length of the CDR3 is 13 residues. Per the germline V gene, CDR1 is SGHTS and CDR2 is YDEGEE. CDR3 sequence (DNA): TGTGCCAGCAGCTTGGGGAGGGGTCAGCCCCAGCATTTT. Protein: CASSLGRGQPQHF.